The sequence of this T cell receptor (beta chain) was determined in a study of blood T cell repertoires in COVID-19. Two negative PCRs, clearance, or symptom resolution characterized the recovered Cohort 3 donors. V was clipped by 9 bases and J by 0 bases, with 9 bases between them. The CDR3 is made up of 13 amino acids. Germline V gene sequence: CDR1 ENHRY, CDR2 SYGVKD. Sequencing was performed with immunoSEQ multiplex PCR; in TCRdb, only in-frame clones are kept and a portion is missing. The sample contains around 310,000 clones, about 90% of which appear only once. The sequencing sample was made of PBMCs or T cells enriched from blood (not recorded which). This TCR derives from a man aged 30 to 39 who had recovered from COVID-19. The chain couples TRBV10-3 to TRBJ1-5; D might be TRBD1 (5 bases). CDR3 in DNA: TGTGCCATATCAGGGTATAGCAATCAGCCCCAGCATTTT. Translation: CAISGYSNQPQHF.